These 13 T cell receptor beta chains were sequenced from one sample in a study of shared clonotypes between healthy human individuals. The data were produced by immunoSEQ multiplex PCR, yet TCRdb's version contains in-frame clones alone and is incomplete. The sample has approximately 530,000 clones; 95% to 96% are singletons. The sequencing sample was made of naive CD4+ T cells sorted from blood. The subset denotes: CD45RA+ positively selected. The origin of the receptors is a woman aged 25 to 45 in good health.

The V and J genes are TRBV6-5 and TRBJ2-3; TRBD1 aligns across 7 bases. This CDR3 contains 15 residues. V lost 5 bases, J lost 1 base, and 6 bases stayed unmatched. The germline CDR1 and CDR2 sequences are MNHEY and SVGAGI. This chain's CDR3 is CASSPRQGRTDTQYF. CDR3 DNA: TGTGCCAGCAGTCCACGACAGGGTCGCACAGATACGCAGTATTTT.

The CDR3, as DNA: TGTGCCAGCAGCACGGGACTAGCGGGAGCGCACACCTACGAGCAGTACTTC. Protein sequence: CASSTGLAGAHTYEQYF. V gene TRBV5-4 combines with J gene TRBJ2-7; 14 bases align to TRBD2. Germline V gene sequence: CDR1 SGHNT, CDR2 YYREEE (reference sequence). Unmatched junction bases numbered 8, after V lost 4 bases and J lost 2 bases. CDR3 length equals 17 residues. Using reference TRBV5-4 and TRBJ2-7 for the parts outside the CDR3, the full variable domain is ETGVTQSPTHLIKTRGQQVTLRCSSQSGHNTVSWYQQALGQGPQFIFQYYREEENGRGNFPPRFSGLQFPNYSSELNVNALELDDSALYLCASSTGLAGAHTYEQYFGPGTRLTVT.

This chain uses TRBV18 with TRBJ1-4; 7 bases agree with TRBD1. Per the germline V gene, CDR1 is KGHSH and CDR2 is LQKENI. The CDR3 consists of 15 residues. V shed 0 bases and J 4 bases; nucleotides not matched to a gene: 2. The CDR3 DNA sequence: TGTGCCAGCTCACCACCGGGGACAGATAATGAAAAACTGTTTTTT. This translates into CASSPPGTDNEKLFF.

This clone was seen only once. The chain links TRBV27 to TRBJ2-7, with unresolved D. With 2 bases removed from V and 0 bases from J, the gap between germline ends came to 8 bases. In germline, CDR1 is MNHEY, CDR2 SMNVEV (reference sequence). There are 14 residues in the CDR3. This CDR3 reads CASSLALSSYEQYF. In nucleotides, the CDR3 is TGTGCCAGCAGTTTAGCCCTGAGCTCCTACGAGCAGTACTTC.

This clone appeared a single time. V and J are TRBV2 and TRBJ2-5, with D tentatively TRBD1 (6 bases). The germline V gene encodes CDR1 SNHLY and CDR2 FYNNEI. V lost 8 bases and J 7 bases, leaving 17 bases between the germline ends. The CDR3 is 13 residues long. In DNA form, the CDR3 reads TGTGCCAGCGATGTTAGGGAGACAGGGACCCAGTACTTC. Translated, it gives CASDVRETGTQYF.

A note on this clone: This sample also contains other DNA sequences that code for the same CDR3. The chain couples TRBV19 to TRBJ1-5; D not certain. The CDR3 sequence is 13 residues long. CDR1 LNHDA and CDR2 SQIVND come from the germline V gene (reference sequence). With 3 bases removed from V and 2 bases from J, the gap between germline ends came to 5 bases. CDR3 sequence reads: CASSIAGNQPQHF. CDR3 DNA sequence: TGTGCCAGTAGTATCGCGGGCAATCAGCCCCAGCATTTT.

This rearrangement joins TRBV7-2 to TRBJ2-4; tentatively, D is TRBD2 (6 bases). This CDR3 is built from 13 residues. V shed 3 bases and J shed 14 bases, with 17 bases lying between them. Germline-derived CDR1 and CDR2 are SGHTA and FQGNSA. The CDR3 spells CASSLNSGVKEYF. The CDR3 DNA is TGTGCCAGCAGCTTGAATAGCGGAGTGAAGGAGTACTTC.

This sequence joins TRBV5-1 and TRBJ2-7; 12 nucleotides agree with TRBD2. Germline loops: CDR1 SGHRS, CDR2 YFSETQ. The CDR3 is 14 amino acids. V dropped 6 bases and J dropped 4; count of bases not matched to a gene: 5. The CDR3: CASTLLAGGYEQYF. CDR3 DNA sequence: TGCGCCAGCACCTTACTAGCGGGAGGATACGAGCAGTACTTC.

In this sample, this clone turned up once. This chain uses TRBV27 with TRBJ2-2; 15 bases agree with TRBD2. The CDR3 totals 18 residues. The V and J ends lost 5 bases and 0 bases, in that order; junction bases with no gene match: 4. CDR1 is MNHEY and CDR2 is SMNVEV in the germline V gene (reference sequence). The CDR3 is CASSRGLAGGPNTGELFF. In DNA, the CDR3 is TGTGCCAGCAGTCGCGGACTAGCGGGAGGGCCGAACACCGGGGAGCTGTTTTTT.

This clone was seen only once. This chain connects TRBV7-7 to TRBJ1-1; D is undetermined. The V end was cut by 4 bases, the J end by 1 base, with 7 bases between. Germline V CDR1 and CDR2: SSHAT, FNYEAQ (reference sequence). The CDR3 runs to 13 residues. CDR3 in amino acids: CASSSQENTEAFF. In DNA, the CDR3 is TGTGCCAGCAGCTCTCAGGAGAACACTGAAGCTTTCTTT.

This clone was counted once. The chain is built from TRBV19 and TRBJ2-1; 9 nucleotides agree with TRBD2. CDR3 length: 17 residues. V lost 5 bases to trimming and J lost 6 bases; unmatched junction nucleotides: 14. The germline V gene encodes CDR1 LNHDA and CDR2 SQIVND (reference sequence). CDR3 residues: CASSPRGSGSYGNEQFF. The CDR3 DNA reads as TGTGCCAGTAGTCCCCGGGGTAGCGGGAGTTATGGCAATGAGCAGTTCTTC.

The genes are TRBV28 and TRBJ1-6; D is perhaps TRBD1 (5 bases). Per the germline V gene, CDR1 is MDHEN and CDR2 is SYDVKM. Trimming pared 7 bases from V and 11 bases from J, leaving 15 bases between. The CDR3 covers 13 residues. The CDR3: CASTASGGAPLHF. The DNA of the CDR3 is TGTGCCAGCACCGCGTCCGGGGGGGCACCCCTCCACTTT.

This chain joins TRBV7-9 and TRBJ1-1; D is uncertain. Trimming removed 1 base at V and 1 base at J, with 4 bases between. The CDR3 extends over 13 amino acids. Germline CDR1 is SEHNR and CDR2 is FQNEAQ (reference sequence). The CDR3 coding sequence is TGTGCCAGCAGCTTAGTGGGGAACACTGAAGCTTTCTTT. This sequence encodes CASSLVGNTEAFF.